This T cell receptor beta chain was sequenced for a study of cytomegalovirus exposure and HLA in healthy donors. The CDR3 has 15 amino acids. V lost 10 bases, J lost 4 bases, and 22 bases lay in between. Germline CDR1 reads MNHEY; CDR2 reads SMNVEV (reference sequence). It was with 60 Vbeta and 13 Jbeta primers that the PCR ran. Generated by immunoSEQ multiplex PCR, the TCRdb table keeps only in-frame clones and is missing some. Here the sample spans roughly 160,000 clones, over 60% being singletons. This receptor was taken from a girl aged 10-17 years in good health and CMV-seronegative. V usage is TRBV27 and J usage is TRBJ1-2, with a possible D match to TRBD1 (6 bases). Sequencing input: PBMCs. The CDR3 spells CATASPLRGSYGYTF. The CDR3 nucleotides are TGTGCCACCGCGTCGCCATTAAGGGGGTCCTATGGCTACACCTTC.